This T cell receptor beta chain was retrieved from a study of blood T cells in healthy people across ages. The CDR3 length is 16 residues. V was clipped by 0 bases and J by 7 bases; unmatched bases: 9. The V gene's germline CDR1 is SGHRS and CDR2 YFSETQ. Findings and caveats of the study: Per-million-T-cell TCR beta diversity fell roughly linearly with age.

Comment on this clonotype: Its specificity is not known.

Through a sample-barcoded 5' primer and a J-beta primer mix, a second PCR was run for roughly 7 to 12 cycles. Every sample produced at least 2.5 million CDR3-containing paired-end reads. TCRdb re-called the 5' RACE reads with MiXCR, one entry per CDR3 protein. Altogether approximately 1.5 million distinct CDR3 sequences are present, roughly 30% being singletons, with the ten largest covering over 9%. This receptor was obtained from a woman in her thirties in good health. The V gene is TRBV5-1, the J gene TRBJ2-1, with 8 bases matching TRBD1. Sequencing was done on a sample of blood. The CDR3 spells CASSLVVGTGGNEQFF. The CDR3 DNA reads as TGCGCCAGCAGCTTGGTAGTCGGGACAGGAGGAAATGAGCAGTTCTTC.